Here is one TCR beta chain with its context. As yet, its antigen is unknown. The method was immunoSEQ multiplex PCR; TCRdb's version includes in-frame clones alone and lacks a portion of them. The data hold 150,000 to 200,000 clones, with 86% observed a single time. The sample belongs to a study of cytomegalovirus exposure and HLA in healthy donors. Study-level points and caveats: In vitro confirmation showed three CMV-associated chains to be CMV antigen specific. Around 160 TCR beta chains were listed as cytomegalovirus-associated.

This CDR3 region has 15 residues. CDR1 KGHSH and CDR2 LQKENI come from the germline V gene. The V segment lost 6 bases and the J segment 5 bases; nucleotides outside the gene matches: 12. Sequenced input: PBMCs. The J gene is TRBJ2-5, the V gene TRBV18, with TRBD1 matching 7 bases. This TCR was sampled from a woman under 30 in good health and CMV-seronegative. In DNA, the CDR3 is TGTGCCAGCTCCCCTGGACAGGCCACCCTGGAGACCCAGTACTTC. This translates into CASSPGQATLETQYF.